The next 28 T cell receptor beta chains were all read from a single sample in a study of neurological immune-mediated disorders (dated by TCRdb to about 2019). Library preparation employed 5' RACE. Reads for this sample came from an Illumina HiSeq 2500. TCRdb reprocessing: public reads trimmed at Q25 with fastp, clones called with MiXCR, in-frame beta chains kept. Identical CDR3 protein sequences are pooled into one entry, listed with their most common genes and DNA. The sample includes about 58,000 distinct CDR3 sequences, with around 3.4% observed a single time. Of the sample, 7.1% is held by the ten largest clones. Sequenced: PBMCs. The receptor source for this set is a woman aged 60 to 75 with multiple sclerosis.

Details on this clonotype: A read error may explain this, as a much larger clone is one base away. The rearrangement joins TRBV29-1 to TRBJ2-1, with TRBD2 as a possible D gene (5 bases). Germline V gene sequence: CDR1 SQVTM, CDR2 ANQGSEA. The CDR3 is 14 amino acids. In nucleotides, the CDR3 is TGCAGCGTTGGGACCGGGAACTCCTACAATGCGCAGTTCTTC. Amino acids: CSVGTGNSYNAQFF.

This clonotype was recorded at least ten times. The chain has TRBV28 and TRBJ2-7, with 8 bases matching TRBD2. CDR3 size: 16 residues. CDR1 is MDHEN and CDR2 is SYDVKM in the germline V gene. The trim removed 4 bases at V and 7 bases at J, leaving 15 bases unmatched. CDR3: CASSSEREGLSSEQYF. The CDR3, as DNA: TGTGCCAGCAGTTCTGAACGGGAGGGCCTTTCCAGTGAGCAGTACTTC.

This clonotype was detected many times. V and J are TRBV10-3 and TRBJ2-3; D ambiguous. Trimming shortened V by 0 bases and J by 1 base, and 17 bases separated the two germline ends. The CDR3 sequence is 18 residues long. Per the germline V gene, CDR1 is ENHRY and CDR2 is SYGVKD. The DNA of the CDR3 is TGTGCCATCAGTGAGTCAGTCCTCGTCGAGATCCGCACAGATACGCAGTATTTT. This sequence encodes CAISESVLVEIRTDTQYF.

This rearrangement joins TRBV7-9 to TRBJ2-1, with D perhaps TRBD2 (5 bases). Germline V lookup: CDR1 SEHNR, CDR2 FQNEAQ (reference sequence). The CDR3 has 15 amino acids. Trimming shortened V by 2 bases and J by 3 bases, and 11 bases separated the two germline ends. The CDR3, as DNA: TGTGCCAGCAGCTTACCCCGGGGAGTCTACAATGAGCAGTTCTTC. This codes for CASSLPRGVYNEQFF.

The sample holds many counts of this clonotype. The chain uses TRBV12-3 or TRBV12-4 and TRBJ2-5, with TRBD2 matching over 12 bases. This CDR3 region has 15 residues. Trimming cost V 3 bases and J 5 bases; bases outside gene matches: 4. The CDR3 nucleotides are TGTGCCAGCAGTTTGAGACTAGCGGGGGTGGAGACCCAGTACTTC. As protein: CASSLRLAGVETQYF.

At least ten counts were recorded for this clonotype. The chain has TRBV7-3 and TRBJ2-1; D may be TRBD2 (6 bases). V lost 6 bases and J 0 bases, leaving 12 bases between the germline ends. The CDR3 loop spans 15 amino acids. Germline V gene lookup returns CDR1 SGHTA and CDR2 FQGTGA. The chain's CDR3 is CASSRDSSSYNEQFF. CDR3 DNA: TGTGCCAGCAGTAGGGACTCTAGCTCCTACAATGAGCAGTTCTTC.

This clonotype was detected ten times or more. The chain employs TRBV6-5 and TRBJ1-4; TRBD1 matches 10 bases. Germline V gives CDR1 MNHEY, CDR2 SVGAGI. J gave up 8 bases and V 5 bases, and 8 bases lay outside the gene matches. The CDR3 consists of 15 residues. CDR3 sequence reads: CASSPVDRGLEKLFF. The CDR3 DNA is TGTGCCAGCAGTCCGGTCGACAGGGGGCTGGAAAAACTGTTTTTT.

This clonotype was seen ten or more times. The chain carries TRBV30 and TRBJ2-1, with 11 nucleotides matching TRBD2. V shed 3 bases and J 0 bases; nucleotides not matched to a gene: 7. Germline V lookup: CDR1 GTSNPN, CDR2 SVGIG (reference sequence). The CDR3 spans 17 residues. As DNA, the CDR3 is TGTGCCTGGAGGGGGACTAGCGGAACCCACTCCTACAATGAGCAGTTCTTC. Its translation is CAWRGTSGTHSYNEQFF.

The chain carries TRBV4-1 and TRBJ2-3, with 8 bases identical to TRBD1. The CDR3 length is 15 residues. From germline, CDR1 is MGHRA and CDR2 YSYEKL. J was trimmed by 1 base and V by 4 bases; bases with no gene match: 4. The CDR3 DNA follows: TGCGCCAGCAGCCGGCTGACAGGGGGCACAGATACGCAGTATTTT. Translating it yields CASSRLTGGTDTQYF.

This clonotype was found many times. The chain links TRBV20-1 to TRBJ2-1, with D perhaps TRBD2 (6 bases). The CDR3 runs to 16 residues. V was clipped by 0 bases and J by 5 bases, with 17 bases between them. Germline values: CDR1 DFQATT, CDR2 SNEGSKA (reference sequence). The CDR3 DNA reads as TGCAGTGCTAGAGATCCGGGGTCAGGGAGGCACAATGAGCAGTTCTTC. Encoded protein: CSARDPGSGRHNEQFF.

The sample holds many counts of this clonotype. This sequence joins TRBV7-3 and TRBJ2-7, with D perhaps matching TRBD1 (6 bases). The germline V and J ends were trimmed by 3 bases and 4 bases, with 10 bases remaining between them. The CDR3 extends over 13 amino acids. Germline CDR1 is SGHTA and CDR2 is FQGTGA. CDR3 nucleotides: TGTGCCAGCAGCTTCGGTACAGGGTACGAGCAGTACTTC. Translating it yields CASSFGTGYEQYF.

This clonotype has a count of ten or more. The rearrangement joins TRBV5-1 to TRBJ2-7; 11 nucleotides match TRBD1. Trimming took 6 bases from V and 1 from J; bases not matched to a gene: 9. The CDR3 spans 16 residues. Germline values: CDR1 SGHRS, CDR2 YFSETQ. CDR3 nucleotides: TGCGCCAGCACGTCCGCGGGGACAGGGGGGTCCTACGAGCAGTACTTC. Translation: CASTSAGTGGSYEQYF.

The sample holds many counts of this clonotype. J is TRBJ1-1 and V is TRBV20-1; TRBD1 matches 9 bases. The CDR3 is 13 residues long. Trimming took 6 bases from V and 5 from J; bases not matched to a gene: 7. The germline gives CDR1 DFQATT, CDR2 SNEGSKA (reference sequence). The CDR3 loop is CSAPRQGGTEAFF. The CDR3 DNA reads TGCAGTGCCCCCCGACAGGGGGGGACTGAAGCTTTCTTT.

This clonotype occurred many times. The V and J genes are TRBV10-3 and TRBJ1-3, with D possibly matching TRBD1 (5 bases). CDR1 ENHRY and CDR2 SYGVKD come from the germline V gene. This CDR3 region has 15 residues. Deletions cut 5 bases from V and 1 base from J, with 12 bases between. The CDR3, as DNA: TGTGCCATCAGTAGTGTCGGGGGATCTGGAAACACCATATATTTT. This translates into CAISSVGGSGNTIYF.

This clonotype was detected many times. This chain joins TRBV6-2 or TRBV6-3 and TRBJ2-7; tentative D call: TRBD1 (6 bases). Trimming removed 2 bases from V and 1 base from J, with 6 bases in between. The CDR3 extends over 13 amino acids. The germline V gene has CDR1 MNHEY and CDR2 SVGEGT. The CDR3 DNA follows: TGTGCCAGCAGTTACGGGACATCCTACGAGCAGTACTTC. Translated: CASSYGTSYEQYF.

This clonotype was found many times. The J gene is TRBJ1-2, the V gene TRBV10-3; D is perhaps TRBD1 (5 bases). V lost 6 bases, J lost 7 bases, and 12 bases lay in between. In germline, CDR1 is ENHRY, CDR2 SYGVKD. The CDR3 contains 12 residues. CDR3: CAIRPDRFGYTF. The CDR3 DNA is TGTGCCATCAGGCCCGACAGATTTGGCTACACCTTC.

This clonotype was counted many times. The gene calls are TRBV7-2 and TRBJ2-1; 7 bases align to TRBD1. CDR3 length: 14 residues. The V gene end was trimmed by 4 bases and the J gene end by 5 bases; junction bases not matched to a gene: 5. The germline CDR1 and CDR2 sequences are SGHTA and FQGNSA. The CDR3 DNA is TGTGCCAGCAGCTACCGGACAGGAGACAATGAGCAGTTCTTC. The encoded protein is CASSYRTGDNEQFF.

This clonotype occurred many times. The V gene is TRBV10-2, the J gene TRBJ2-7; no clear D. V lost 3 bases to trimming and J lost 7 bases, with 13 bases between them. Germline assignment: CDR1 WSHSY and CDR2 SAAADI. The CDR3 sequence is 13 residues long. DNA for the CDR3: TGCGCCAGCAGTGAAACTATCCTCGGGGAGCAGTACTTC. Translated, it gives CASSETILGEQYF.

This clonotype has at least ten counts. V is TRBV5-1 and J is TRBJ1-6, with D possibly TRBD1 on 5 matching bases. The CDR3 sequence is 14 residues long. V was cut by 0 bases and J by 4 bases, with 5 bases left in between. Germline assignment: CDR1 SGHRS and CDR2 YFSETQ. The CDR3: CASSLEGYNSPLHF. DNA for the CDR3: TGCGCCAGCAGCTTGGAGGGGTATAATTCACCCCTCCACTTT. Together with reference TRBV5-1 and TRBJ1-6, the CDR3 gives the full variable domain: KAGVTQTPRYLIKTRGQQVTLSCSPISGHRSVSWYQQTPGQGLQFLFEYFSETQRNKGNFPGRFSGRQFSNSRSEMNVSTLELGDSALYLCASSLEGYNSPLHFGNGTRLTVT.

The rearrangement uses TRBV7-6 and TRBJ2-7; D assignment may be TRBD1 or TRBD2 (5 bases each). This CDR3 comprises 14 residues. V was shortened by 3 bases and J by 5 bases, with 14 bases between the two germline ends. The germline V gene encodes CDR1 SGHVS and CDR2 FNYEAQ. In DNA form, the CDR3 reads TGTGCCAGCAGCTTCAGGGCCCGGGGCGACGAGCAGTACTTC. This codes for CASSFRARGDEQYF.

This clonotype has a count of ten or more. The genes are TRBV9 and TRBJ2-1; 12 nucleotides match TRBD2. The germline V gene encodes CDR1 SGDLS and CDR2 YYNGEE. Losses at the gene ends were 4 bases for V and 4 bases for J; bases not matched to a gene: 12. The CDR3 extends over 18 amino acids. The CDR3 loop reads CASSIYPGGTSGYNEQFF. CDR3 nucleotides: TGTGCCAGCAGCATCTACCCTGGGGGGACTAGCGGGTACAATGAGCAGTTCTTC.

This clonotype was found many times. The chain employs TRBV7-2 and TRBJ2-2; 11 bases match TRBD2. The germline gives CDR1 SGHTA, CDR2 FQGNSA. The CDR3 loop spans 16 amino acids. The V and J ends lost 2 bases and 1 base, in that order; junction bases with no gene match: 0. For the CDR3, the DNA is TGTGCCAGCAGCTTACTAGCGGGGGGGAACACCGGGGAGCTGTTTTTT. This translates into CASSLLAGGNTGELFF.

This clonotype was seen at least ten times. This rearrangement joins TRBV15 to TRBJ1-2; D unresolved. CDR3 length equals 15 residues. Trimming took 3 bases from V and 5 from J, leaving 16 bases between them. Germline CDR1 is LNHNV and CDR2 is YYDKDF (reference sequence). CDR3 in DNA: TGTGCCACCAGCAGCGATCAGCCCGGTGGGTATGGCTACACCTTC. This gives the protein CATSSDQPGGYGYTF.

This clonotype was picked up many times. This chain uses TRBV10-3 with TRBJ1-1; the D gene is possibly TRBD1 (5 bases). The CDR3 is 14 amino acids. Trimming removed 5 bases at V and 7 bases at J, with 17 bases between. Germline loops: CDR1 ENHRY, CDR2 SYGVKD. The CDR3 sequence is CAISLTREVGEAFF. For the CDR3, the DNA is TGTGCCATCAGTCTTACCAGGGAGGTCGGTGAAGCTTTCTTT.

This clonotype has only a few counts. The chain carries TRBV25-1 and TRBJ2-3, with 10 bases matching TRBD2. CDR3 length: 19 residues. Germline V gene lookup returns CDR1 MGHDK and CDR2 SYGVNS. Trimming removed 4 bases from V and 2 bases from J; junction bases left unmatched: 15. The CDR3 region is CASSVLGLAGADPTDTQYF. The CDR3 DNA follows: TGTGCCAGCAGTGTTTTAGGTCTAGCGGGAGCGGATCCCACAGATACGCAGTATTTT.

This clonotype was recorded many times. The chain uses TRBV20-1 and TRBJ1-2; possibly TRBD1 for D (5 bases). This CDR3 has 12 residues. Trimming removed 0 bases at V and 8 bases at J, with 10 bases between. Germline V gene sequence: CDR1 DFQATT, CDR2 SNEGSKA (reference sequence). The CDR3 DNA reads TGCAGTGCTAGAGATCAAGGGGTAGGCTACACCTTC. Residues: CSARDQGVGYTF.

This clonotype was detected ten times or more. CDR3 residues: CASSFKGIGSTDTQYF. CDR3 DNA sequence: TGCGCCAGCAGCTTTAAGGGGATTGGTAGCACAGATACGCAGTATTTT. The V and J genes are TRBV5-1 and TRBJ2-3, with D perhaps matching TRBD1 (5 bases). This CDR3 has 16 amino acids. The V gene lost 2 bases and the J gene lost 0 bases, with 13 bases spanning the gap. Germline CDR1 and CDR2: SGHRS and YFSETQ.

This clonotype occurred many times. The J gene is TRBJ1-2, the V gene TRBV10-3; no clear D gene. Trimming took off 3 bases at V and 4 bases at J, with 12 bases between the two ends. The CDR3 consists of 14 residues. Germline V gene lookup returns CDR1 ENHRY and CDR2 SYGVKD. CDR3 nucleotide sequence: TGTGCCATCAGTGATAAGTCCCAAGTCTATGGCTACACCTTC. Translating gives CAISDKSQVYGYTF.